The 26 T cell receptor beta chains reported below all come from one sample, sequenced in a study of PD-L1 blockade in urothelial cancer. The table came from immunoSEQ multiplex PCR; TCRdb's copy has only in-frame clones and leaves some out. Among 35,000 to 40,000 clones listed, 86% were seen once. As to time point: peripheral blood 6 weeks after treatment start. The sample consisted of PBMCs, taken around atezolizumab (anti-PD-L1) treatment. The receptor source for this set is a man aged 55 to 70 with urothelial cancer.

The chain employs TRBV6-6 and TRBJ1-2; D is undetermined. Between the trimmed V and J ends, which lost 6 bases and 6 bases, there was a span of 17 bases. Germline loops: CDR1 MNHNY, CDR2 SVGAGI (reference sequence). CDR3 length equals 14 residues. CDR3 sequence (DNA): TGTGCCAGCAGACCATCCGGGGTAGGACATGGCTACACCTTC. Its translation: CASRPSGVGHGYTF.

The CDR3 loop reads CASSGGHGQGAREQYF. CDR3 coding DNA: TGTGCCAGCAGTGGAGGGCATGGACAGGGGGCGAGGGAGCAGTACTTC. V is TRBV6-6 and J is TRBJ2-7; 11 nucleotides line up with TRBD1. The CDR3 sequence is 16 residues long. V trimming: 5 bases; J trimming: 7 bases; junction bases outside the gene matches: 13. In germline, CDR1 is MNHNY, CDR2 SVGAGI (reference sequence).

The DNA for the CDR3 is TGTGCCAGCGGCCTACTTAGGGGATCCCCTGAAGCTTTCTTT. It encodes CASGLLRGSPEAFF. The chain recombines TRBV6-6 with TRBJ1-1; a possible D gene is TRBD1 (5 bases). Germline V gene data show CDR1 as MNHNY and CDR2 as SVGAGI (reference sequence). V dropped 8 bases and J dropped 6 bases, with 19 bases sitting between them. The CDR3 loop spans 14 amino acids.

The chain employs TRBV5-1 and TRBJ2-3; the D is unclear. CDR1 is SGHRS and CDR2 is YFSETQ in the germline V gene. V shed 0 bases and J shed 4 bases, with 6 bases lying between them. The CDR3 spans 13 residues. For the CDR3, the DNA is TGCGCCAGCAGCTTGGAAACAGCAGATACGCAGTATTTT. It is translated as CASSLETADTQYF.

The V call is TRBV6-1, the J call TRBJ1-5; D is perhaps TRBD1 (5 bases). The germline CDR1 and CDR2 sequences are MNHNS and SASEGT. The CDR3 covers 14 residues. Trimming removed 0 bases at V and 6 bases at J, with 9 bases between. The CDR3 DNA reads as TGTGCCAGCAGTGAAGCCCAGGGCCGTCAGCCCCAGCATTTT. It is translated as CASSEAQGRQPQHF.

CDR3 sequence reads: CASSLAAGEQYF. In nucleotides, the CDR3 is TGTGCCAGCAGCTTAGCGGCGGGAGAGCAGTACTTC. This chain joins TRBV5-6 and TRBJ2-7, with D perhaps matching TRBD2 (6 bases). Trimming pared 2 bases from V and 7 bases from J, leaving 10 bases between. Germline V gene data show CDR1 as SGHDT and CDR2 as YYEEEE. The CDR3 spans 12 residues.

The gene calls are TRBV9 and TRBJ2-5; a possible D gene is TRBD1 (6 bases). CDR3 length equals 14 residues. CDR1 and CDR2 from the germline V gene are SGDLS and YYNGEE. The V end was cut by 4 bases, the J end by 3 bases, with 13 bases between. CDR3 nucleotide sequence: TGTGCCAGCAGCCTCAGCCAGGGGAAAGAGACCCAGTACTTC. This codes for CASSLSQGKETQYF.

Written as DNA, the CDR3 is TGTGCCAGCAGCTTAGGACAGGGGTACAATCAGCCCCAGCATTTT. Encoded protein: CASSLGQGYNQPQHF. The J gene is TRBJ1-5, the V gene TRBV11-2; 8 bases are shared with TRBD1. Per germline, CDR1 SGHAT and CDR2 FQNNGV. CDR3 length: 15 amino acids. With 1 base clipped from V and 3 bases from J, the junction kept 2 bases outside the gene matches.

This chain uses TRBV27 with TRBJ2-1, with 13 bases lining up with TRBD2. The CDR3 contains 16 residues. The germline CDR1 and CDR2 sequences are MNHEY and SMNVEV (reference sequence). Losses at the gene ends were 2 bases for V and 4 bases for J; bases not matched to a gene: 2. CDR3 nucleotides: TGTGCCAGCAGTTTAAGACTAGCGGGGGGATACAATGAGCAGTTCTTC. Amino acids: CASSLRLAGGYNEQFF.

The rearrangement uses TRBV10-3 and TRBJ2-7; weak D call: TRBD1 (5 bases). Germline V gene sequence: CDR1 ENHRY, CDR2 SYGVKD. This CDR3 spans 12 amino acids. V was pared by 7 bases and J by 2 bases, with 9 bases between. The CDR3 DNA reads as TGTGCCATCAAAACAGGAGCCTACGAGCAGTACTTC. It encodes CAIKTGAYEQYF.

J is TRBJ1-3 and V is TRBV28; 8 bases fit TRBD1. V shed 1 base and J 6 bases; nucleotides not matched to a gene: 8. This CDR3 region has 16 residues. Germline V gene lookup returns CDR1 MDHEN and CDR2 SYDVKM. The CDR3 reads CASSLSSPGGKNTIYF. In DNA form, the CDR3 reads TGTGCCAGCAGTTTATCGTCCCCAGGGGGCAAAAACACCATATATTTT.

V and J are TRBV5-1 and TRBJ2-2, with 9 bases aligning to TRBD1. CDR1 and CDR2 from the germline V gene are SGHRS and YFSETQ. This CDR3 spans 15 amino acids. V trimming: 8 bases; J trimming: 0 bases; junction bases outside the gene matches: 5. As DNA, the CDR3 is TGCGCCAGTTTACAGGGGGCAACGAACACCGGGGAGCTGTTTTTT. This codes for CASLQGATNTGELFF.

This clone was seen once. The chain links TRBV7-3 to TRBJ2-7; 7 nucleotides agree with TRBD2. The CDR3 contains 17 residues. The ends lost 5 bases at V and 1 base at J; junction bases unmatched: 14. Germline V lookup: CDR1 SGHTA, CDR2 FQGTGA. DNA of the CDR3: TGTGCCAGCAGCACAACCAGGGACTACCGAAGGTCCTACGAGCAGTACTTC. Translation: CASSTTRDYRRSYEQYF. Full variable domain (missing parts from reference TRBV7-3 and TRBJ2-7): GAGVSQTPSNKVTEKGKYVELRCDPISGHTALYWYRQSLGQGPEFLIYFQGTGAADDSGLPNDRFFAVRPEGSVSTLKIQRTERGDSAVYLCASSTTRDYRRSYEQYFGPGTRLTVT.

This clone was recorded a few times. Germline is not matched at one junction end, which may reflect a read error. This chain links TRBV7-7 with TRBJ2-7; D might be TRBD1 (5 bases). Germline lookup yields CDR1 SSHAT and CDR2 FNYEAQ (reference sequence). The CDR3 runs 14 residues. The CDR3 reads CASSFRRDSYEQYF. CDR3 DNA sequence: TGTGCTAGCAGCTTCCGCAGGGACTCCTACGAGCAGTACTTC.

The chain joins TRBV6-5 to TRBJ1-6; 8 bases match TRBD1. This CDR3 has 14 amino acids. J lost 9 bases, V lost 2 bases, and 3 bases had no gene match. CDR1 MNHEY and CDR2 SVGAGI come from the germline V gene. CDR3 bases: TGTGCCAGCAGTTACGAGACAGGGGTTTCACCCCTCCACTTT. Translation: CASSYETGVSPLHF.

The V gene is TRBV5-4, the J gene TRBJ1-1; tentatively, D is TRBD1 (6 bases). The CDR3 loop spans 15 amino acids. Trimming took off 4 bases at V and 5 bases at J, with 18 bases between the two ends. Germline V lookup: CDR1 SGHNT, CDR2 YYREEE (reference sequence). The CDR3, as DNA: TGTGCCAGCAGCGTGCAGCGGGGGCGAGGAACTGAAGCTTTCTTT. Residues: CASSVQRGRGTEAFF.

The rearrangement joins TRBV11-2 to TRBJ2-2; TRBD2 matches at 14 bases. Per the germline V gene, CDR1 is SGHAT and CDR2 is FQNNGV. With 5 bases clipped from V and 0 bases from J, the junction kept 5 bases outside the gene matches. CDR3 length equals 18 residues. The CDR3 spells CASSHGLAGGTNTGELFF. CDR3 bases: TGTGCCAGCAGCCACGGACTAGCGGGGGGAACGAACACCGGGGAGCTGTTTTTT.

The rearrangement joins TRBV2 to TRBJ1-1, with no clear D. Per the germline V gene, CDR1 is SNHLY and CDR2 is FYNNEI. The V and J ends lost 2 bases and 0 bases respectively, with 4 bases between them. This CDR3 region has 13 residues. The CDR3 protein is CASSETVNTEAFF. In nucleotides, the CDR3 is TGTGCCAGCAGTGAAACGGTGAACACTGAAGCTTTCTTT.

The rearrangement links TRBV4-1 to TRBJ1-3; the D gene is possibly TRBD1 (5 bases). V was pared by 1 base and J by 0 bases, with 25 bases between. In germline, CDR1 is MGHRA, CDR2 YSYEKL. The CDR3 totals 21 residues. CDR3 sequence reads: CASSQGRWAVGDTGSGNTIYF. Written as DNA, the CDR3 is TGCGCCAGCAGCCAAGGGCGTTGGGCGGTAGGGGATACCGGCTCTGGAAACACCATATATTTT.

This chain uses TRBV15 with TRBJ2-2; unclear D gene. The germline V gene encodes CDR1 LNHNV and CDR2 YYDKDF (reference sequence). The CDR3 is made up of 14 amino acids. The V gene lost 7 bases and the J gene lost 3 bases, with 12 bases spanning the gap. This CDR3 is CATKFDSYTGELFF. Written as DNA, the CDR3 is TGTGCCACCAAATTCGACTCATACACCGGGGAGCTGTTTTTT.

The rearrangement joins TRBV7-2 to TRBJ2-7; D is perhaps TRBD1 (6 bases). V was shortened by 3 bases and J by 0 bases, with 9 bases between the two germline ends. Germline CDR1 and CDR2: SGHTA and FQGNSA. This CDR3 has 14 amino acids. The CDR3 loop reads CASSLGADSYEQYF. The CDR3, as DNA: TGTGCCAGCAGCTTGGGGGCGGACTCCTACGAGCAGTACTTC.

This sequence joins TRBV4-1 and TRBJ2-5; 9 bases fit TRBD2. Germline V gives CDR1 MGHRA, CDR2 YSYEKL. This CDR3 is 17 amino acids long. V was clipped by 1 base and J by 5 bases; unmatched bases: 11. CDR3 nucleotides: TGCGCCAGCAGCCAAGCGGCAGCGGGGGGCCGCCCGGAGACCCAGTACTTC. Amino acid sequence: CASSQAAAGGRPETQYF.

The chain recombines TRBV13 with TRBJ2-1, with D perhaps TRBD1 (6 bases). V gave up 5 bases and J gave up 0 bases, with 8 bases separating them. CDR1 is PRHDT and CDR2 is FYEKMQ in the germline V gene (reference sequence). The CDR3 spans 14 residues. Here the CDR3 reads CASSRGGSYNEQFF. CDR3 coding DNA: TGTGCCAGCAGCCGAGGGGGCTCCTACAATGAGCAGTTCTTC.

Within the sample, this clone is medium-sized. This sequence joins TRBV27 and TRBJ1-6; a possible D gene is TRBD1 (5 bases). CDR3 length: 14 amino acids. Germline values: CDR1 MNHEY, CDR2 SMNVEV (reference sequence). V shed 9 bases and J shed 3 bases, with 12 bases lying between them. CDR3 region: CASSGGFYNSPLHF. The CDR3 coding sequence is TGTGCCAGTTCGGGGGGGTTCTATAATTCACCCCTCCACTTT.

The chain joins TRBV29-1 to TRBJ2-3; 9 bases are a match to TRBD1. The CDR3 runs to 14 residues. Looked up from germline, CDR1 is SQVTM and CDR2 is ANQGSEA. Germline trimming cut 6 bases from V and 2 bases from J; bases unmatched to any gene: 6. The CDR3 DNA reads TGCAGCGTAGCCGGGACAGGGATCACAGATACGCAGTATTTT. It yields the protein CSVAGTGITDTQYF.

The J gene is TRBJ2-6, the V gene TRBV25-1, with D maybe TRBD1 (6 bases). Looked up from germline, CDR1 is MGHDK and CDR2 is SYGVNS. V was shortened by 5 bases and J by 2 bases, with 13 bases between the two germline ends. This CDR3 has 16 residues. CDR3 sequence: CASSPRTGTGANVLTF. The CDR3 DNA sequence: TGTGCCAGCAGTCCTCGCACAGGGACTGGGGCCAACGTCCTGACTTTC.